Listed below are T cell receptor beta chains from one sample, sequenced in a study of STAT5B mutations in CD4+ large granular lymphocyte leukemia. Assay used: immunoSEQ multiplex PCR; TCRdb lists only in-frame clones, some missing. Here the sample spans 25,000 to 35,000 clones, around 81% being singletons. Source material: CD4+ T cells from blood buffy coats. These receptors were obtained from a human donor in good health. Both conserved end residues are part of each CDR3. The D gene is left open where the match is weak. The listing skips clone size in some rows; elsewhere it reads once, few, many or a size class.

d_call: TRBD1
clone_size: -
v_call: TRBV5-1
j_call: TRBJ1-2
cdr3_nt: TGCGCCAGCAGCTTGGGTTTGGGGACAGGGGTGAATGGCTACACCTTC
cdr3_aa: CASSLGLGTGVNGYTF

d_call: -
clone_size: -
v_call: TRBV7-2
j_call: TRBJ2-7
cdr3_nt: TGTGCCAGCAGCTTAAATCCAGGGGGGTCCTACGAGCAGTACTTC
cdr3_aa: CASSLNPGGSYEQYF

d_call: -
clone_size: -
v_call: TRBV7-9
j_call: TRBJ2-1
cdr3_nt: TGTGCCAGCAGCTTAGCAGAGACCTCCTACAATGAGCAGTTCTTC
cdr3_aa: CASSLAETSYNEQFF

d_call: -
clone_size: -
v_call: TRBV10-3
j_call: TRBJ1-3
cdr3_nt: TGTGCCATCAGTGGGACTGGGGATCCCTCTGGAAACACCATATATTTT
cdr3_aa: CAISGTGDPSGNTIYF

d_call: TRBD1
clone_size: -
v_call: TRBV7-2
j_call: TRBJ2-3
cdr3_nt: TGTGCCAGCAGCCCAGGACAGGGCACAGATACGCAGTATTTT
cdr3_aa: CASSPGQGTDTQYF

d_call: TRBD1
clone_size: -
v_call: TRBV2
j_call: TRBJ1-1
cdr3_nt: TGTGCCAGCATAGGGACAGGGAACACTGAAGCTTTCTTT
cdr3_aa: CASIGTGNTEAFF

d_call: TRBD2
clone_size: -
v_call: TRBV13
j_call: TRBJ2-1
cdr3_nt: TGTGCCAGCAGCCCTAGGACTAGCGGGAGTCTTGAGCAGTTCTTC
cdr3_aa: CASSPRTSGSLEQFF

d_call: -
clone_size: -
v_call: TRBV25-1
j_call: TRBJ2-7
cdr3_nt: TGTGCCAGCATTGCAGGCAACCCCTCCTACGAGCAGTACTTC
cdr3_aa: CASIAGNPSYEQYF

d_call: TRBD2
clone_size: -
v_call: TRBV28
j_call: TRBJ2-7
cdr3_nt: TGTGCCAGCAGTGGGCCGGGACTAGCACACTACGAGCAGTACTTC
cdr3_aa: CASSGPGLAHYEQYF

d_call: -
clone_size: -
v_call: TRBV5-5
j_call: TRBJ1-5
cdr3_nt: TGTGCCAGCAGCTTTGGGGAAAATCAGCCCCAGCATTTT
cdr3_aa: CASSFGENQPQHF

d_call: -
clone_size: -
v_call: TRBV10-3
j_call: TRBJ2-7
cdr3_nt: TGTGCCAGCGTCAAGAACATACCAATCTACGAGCAGTACTTC
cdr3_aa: CASVKNIPIYEQYF

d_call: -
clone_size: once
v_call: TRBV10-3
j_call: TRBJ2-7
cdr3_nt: TGTGCCATCAGCCCCACTGGGAGGATGAGAGAGCAGTACTTC
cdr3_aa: CAISPTGRMREQYF

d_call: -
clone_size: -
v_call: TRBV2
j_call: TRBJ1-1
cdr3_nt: TGTGCCAGCAGTGAAGTTGGGCAGGGGCAAATGAACACTGAAGCTTTCTTT
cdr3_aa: CASSEVGQGQMNTEAFF

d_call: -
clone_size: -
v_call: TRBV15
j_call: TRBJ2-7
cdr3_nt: TGTGCCACCAGCAGAGAGGGCGTCTCCTACGAGCAGTACTTC
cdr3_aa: CATSREGVSYEQYF

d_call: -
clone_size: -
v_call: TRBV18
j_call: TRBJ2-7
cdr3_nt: TGTGCCAGCTCACCGAGCTCCTACGAGCAGTACTTC
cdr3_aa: CASSPSSYEQYF

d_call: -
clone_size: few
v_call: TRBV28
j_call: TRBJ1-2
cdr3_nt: TGTGCCAGCAGTTCCGGCAGCCGTAACTATGGCTACACCTTC
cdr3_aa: CASSSGSRNYGYTF

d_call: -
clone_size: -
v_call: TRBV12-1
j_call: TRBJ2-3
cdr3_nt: TGTGCCAGCAGCCCGGTGGTAGCGGGCTCCACAGATACGCAGTATTTT
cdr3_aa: CASSPVVAGSTDTQYF

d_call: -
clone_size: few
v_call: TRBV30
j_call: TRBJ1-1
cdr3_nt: TGTGCCTGGAGTGGGCTAAGGCTAGCAGATGAAGCTTTCTTT
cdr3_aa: CAWSGLRLADEAFF

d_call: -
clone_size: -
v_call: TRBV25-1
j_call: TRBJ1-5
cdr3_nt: TGTGCCAGCAGCTTGGGGGGGCTGCATCAGCCCCAGCATTTT
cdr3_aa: CASSLGGLHQPQHF

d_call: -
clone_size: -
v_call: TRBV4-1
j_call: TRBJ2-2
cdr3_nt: TGCGCCAGCAGCCAACACTGGCCAACCGGGGAGCTGTTTTTT
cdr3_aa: CASSQHWPTGELFF

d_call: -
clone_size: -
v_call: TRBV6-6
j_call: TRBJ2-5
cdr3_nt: TGTGCCAGCAGTTACGGGGGACAAGAAGAGACCCAGTACTTC
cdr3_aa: CASSYGGQEETQYF

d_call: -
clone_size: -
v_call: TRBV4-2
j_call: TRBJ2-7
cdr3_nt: TGTGCCAGCAGCCAAGAGGGGGGGGCAGGGGGCTCTTACGAGCAGTACTTC
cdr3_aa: CASSQEGGAGGSYEQYF

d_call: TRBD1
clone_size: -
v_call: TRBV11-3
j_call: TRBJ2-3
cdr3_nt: TGTGCCAGCAGCCCAGGACAGGGTTCAACAGATACGCAGTATTTT
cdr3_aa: CASSPGQGSTDTQYF

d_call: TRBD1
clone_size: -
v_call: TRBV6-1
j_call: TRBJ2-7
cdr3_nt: TGTGCCAGCAGGGGACAGGGGTCCTACGAGCAGTACTTC
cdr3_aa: CASRGQGSYEQYF

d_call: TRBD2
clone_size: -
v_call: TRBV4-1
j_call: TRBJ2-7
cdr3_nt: TGCGCCAGCAGCCAAACCGGGACTAGCGGGAGTAACGAGCAGTACTTC
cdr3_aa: CASSQTGTSGSNEQYF

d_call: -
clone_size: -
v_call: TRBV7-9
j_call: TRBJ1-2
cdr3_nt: TGTGCCAGCAGCTTAGAGGAGGGCCGGGGCTACACCTTC
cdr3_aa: CASSLEEGRGYTF